The present T cell receptor beta chain was sequenced within a study of long-term antiretroviral therapy in people with HIV. Findings and caveats of the study: Clones with expansion before ART led the repertoire at all time points. Once patients were on ART, diversity went higher but still fell short of transplant donor controls.

At the survey level, the v3.0 immunoSEQ assay was run. For every sample, sequencing targeted about 40,000-50,000 T-cell genomes. TCRdb's copy holds only in-frame clones and misses some; the assay was immunoSEQ multiplex PCR. The table includes about 17,000 clones, roughly 72% detected once. Concerning this clone: Its specificity is unknown.

The CDR3 is 16 amino acids. Per germline, CDR1 SGHRS and CDR2 YFSETQ. V shed 5 bases and J 1 base; nucleotides not matched to a gene: 6. Every specimen provided about 0.9-10 million cryopreserved PBMC before DNA extraction took place. The sequence derives from a woman in her fifties or sixties with HIV. The chain employs TRBV5-1 and TRBJ2-2, with 9 bases matching TRBD1. The sequences come from unsorted PBMCs, collected 2.5 years before starting antiretroviral therapy. CDR3 nucleotides: TGCGCCAGCAGTCCACCGGGACAGGGGAACACCGGGGAGCTGTTTTTT. Amino acid sequence: CASSPPGQGNTGELFF.